This paragraph covers one T cell receptor beta chain sequence. Its antigen is not identified. Measured with immunoSEQ multiplex PCR; TCRdb has only the in-frame clones, and not every one. The data contain under 95,000 clones, around 90% of them singletons. The sample is drawn from a study of T cell responses to AZD1222 COVID-19 vaccine. Whole-study context: Investigators merged groups given second doses at roughly 4 or roughly 12 weeks.

Whole-study findings and limits: Dominant CD4 TCR responses targeted spike regions 160-218 and 743-854. Unmutated variant regions are reportedly targeted by nearly half of spike-specific TCRs.

Germline lookup yields CDR1 MNHNY and CDR2 SVGAGI (reference sequence). CDR3 length equals 12 residues. Unmatched junction bases numbered 5, after V lost 4 bases and J lost 9 bases. The clonotype was recovered from an adult in good health. The gene calls are TRBV6-6 and TRBJ1-1, with TRBD1 matching over 7 bases. Sequences were derived from peripheral blood, sampled on day 0 of AZD1222 vaccination. DNA for the CDR3: TGTGCCAGCAGTTGGACACAGGGGAAAGCTTTCTTT. It yields the protein CASSWTQGKAFF.